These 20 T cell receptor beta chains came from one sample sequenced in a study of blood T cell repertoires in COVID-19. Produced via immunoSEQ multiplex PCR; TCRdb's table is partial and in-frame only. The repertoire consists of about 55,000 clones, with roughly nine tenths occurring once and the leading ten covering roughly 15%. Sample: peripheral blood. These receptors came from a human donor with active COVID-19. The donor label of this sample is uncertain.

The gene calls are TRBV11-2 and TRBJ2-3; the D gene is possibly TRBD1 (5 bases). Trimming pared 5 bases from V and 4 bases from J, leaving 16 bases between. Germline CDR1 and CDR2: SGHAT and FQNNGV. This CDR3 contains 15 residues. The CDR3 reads CASSQDALGPDTQYF. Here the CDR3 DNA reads TGTGCCAGCAGCCAGGATGCTTTGGGGCCAGATACGCAGTATTTT.

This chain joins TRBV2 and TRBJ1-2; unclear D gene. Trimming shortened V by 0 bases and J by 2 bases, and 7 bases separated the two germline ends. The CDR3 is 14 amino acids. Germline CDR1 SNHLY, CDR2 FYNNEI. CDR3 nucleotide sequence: TGTGCCAGCAGTGAAGCAGACAACAACTATGGCTACACCTTC. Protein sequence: CASSEADNNYGYTF.

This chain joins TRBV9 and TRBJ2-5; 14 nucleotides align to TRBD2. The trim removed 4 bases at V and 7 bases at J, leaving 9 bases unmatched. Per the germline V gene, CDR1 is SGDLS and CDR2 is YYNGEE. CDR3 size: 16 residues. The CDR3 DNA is TGTGCCAGCAGCCCAGGGACTAGCGGGGGCACGGGGACCCAGTACTTC. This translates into CASSPGTSGGTGTQYF. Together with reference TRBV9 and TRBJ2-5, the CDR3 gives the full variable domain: DSGVTQTPKHLITATGQRVTLRCSPRSGDLSVYWYQQSLDQGLQFLIQYYNGEERAKGNILERFSAQQFPDLHSELNLSSLELGDSALYFCASSPGTSGGTGTQYFGPGTRLLVL.

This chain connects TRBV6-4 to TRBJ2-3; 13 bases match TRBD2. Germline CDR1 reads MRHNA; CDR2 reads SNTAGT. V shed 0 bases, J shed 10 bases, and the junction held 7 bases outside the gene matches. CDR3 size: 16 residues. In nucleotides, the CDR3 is TGTGCCAGCAGTGACTCGCGTGGGACTAGCGGGGTCTCGCAGTATTTT. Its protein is CASSDSRGTSGVSQYF.

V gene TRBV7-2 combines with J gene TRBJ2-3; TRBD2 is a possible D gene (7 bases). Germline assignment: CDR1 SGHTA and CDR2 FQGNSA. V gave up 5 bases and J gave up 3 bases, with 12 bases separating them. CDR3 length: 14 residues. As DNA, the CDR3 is TGTGCCAGCAGCCCACAGGGAGGGACAGATACGCAGTATTTT. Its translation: CASSPQGGTDTQYF.

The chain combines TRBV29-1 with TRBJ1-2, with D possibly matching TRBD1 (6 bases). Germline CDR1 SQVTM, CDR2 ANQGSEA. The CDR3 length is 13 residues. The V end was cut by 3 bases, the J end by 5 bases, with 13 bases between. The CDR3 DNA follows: TGCAGCGTTGAGGGGGGGGCACATTATGGCTACACCTTC. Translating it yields CSVEGGAHYGYTF.

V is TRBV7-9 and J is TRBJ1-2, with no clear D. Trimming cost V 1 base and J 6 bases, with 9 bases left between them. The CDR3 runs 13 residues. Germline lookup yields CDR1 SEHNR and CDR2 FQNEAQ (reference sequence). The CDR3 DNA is TGTGCCAGCAGCTTAGGTAGAAGTGATGGCTACACCTTC. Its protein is CASSLGRSDGYTF.

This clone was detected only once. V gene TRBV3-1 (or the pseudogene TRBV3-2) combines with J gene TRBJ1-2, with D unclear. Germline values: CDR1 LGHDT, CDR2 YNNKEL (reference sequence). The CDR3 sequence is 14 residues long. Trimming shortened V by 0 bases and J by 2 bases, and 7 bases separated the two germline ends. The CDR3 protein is CASSQELRNYGYTF. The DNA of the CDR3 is TGTGCCAGCAGCCAAGAACTTCGAAACTATGGCTACACCTTC.

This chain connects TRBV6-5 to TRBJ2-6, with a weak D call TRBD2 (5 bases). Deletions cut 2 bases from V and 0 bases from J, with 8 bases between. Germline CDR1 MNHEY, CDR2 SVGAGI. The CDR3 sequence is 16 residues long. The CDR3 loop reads CASSYRRGSGANVLTF. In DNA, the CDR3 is TGTGCCAGCAGTTACCGACGGGGCTCTGGGGCCAACGTCCTGACTTTC.

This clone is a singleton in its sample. CDR3 DNA: TGCGCCAGCAGCCGGGCAGCATACGAGTTTAACTATGGCTACACCTTC. The encoded protein is CASSRAAYEFNYGYTF. This chain links TRBV4-1 with TRBJ1-2, with D uncertain. Germline V gene sequence: CDR1 MGHRA, CDR2 YSYEKL. The CDR3 spans 16 residues. The V and J ends lost 4 bases and 1 base respectively, with 16 bases between them.

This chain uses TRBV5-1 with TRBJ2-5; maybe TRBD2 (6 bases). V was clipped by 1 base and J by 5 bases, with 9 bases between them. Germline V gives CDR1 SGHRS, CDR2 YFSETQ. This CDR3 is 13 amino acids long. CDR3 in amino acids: CASSLPSEETQYF. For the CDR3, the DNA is TGCGCCAGCAGCTTGCCTAGCGAGGAGACCCAGTACTTC.

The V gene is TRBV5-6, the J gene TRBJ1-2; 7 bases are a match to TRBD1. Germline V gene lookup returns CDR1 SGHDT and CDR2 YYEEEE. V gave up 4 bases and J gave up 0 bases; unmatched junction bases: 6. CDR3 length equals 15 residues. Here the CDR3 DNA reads TGTGCCAGCAGCCGGACAGGAATTACTAACTATGGCTACACCTTC. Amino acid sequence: CASSRTGITNYGYTF.

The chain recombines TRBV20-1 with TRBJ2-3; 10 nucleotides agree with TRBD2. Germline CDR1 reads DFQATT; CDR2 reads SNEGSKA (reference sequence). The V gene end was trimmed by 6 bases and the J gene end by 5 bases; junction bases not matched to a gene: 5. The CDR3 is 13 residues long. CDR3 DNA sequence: TGCAGTGCAAGTCTAGCGGGGGTAGATACGCAGTATTTT. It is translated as CSASLAGVDTQYF.

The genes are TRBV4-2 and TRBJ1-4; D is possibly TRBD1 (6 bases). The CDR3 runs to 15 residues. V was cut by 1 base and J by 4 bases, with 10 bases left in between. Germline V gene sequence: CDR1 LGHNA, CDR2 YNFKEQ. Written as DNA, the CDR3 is TGTGCCAGCAGCCAAGGGACAGCTTATAATGAAAAACTGTTTTTT. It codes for CASSQGTAYNEKLFF.

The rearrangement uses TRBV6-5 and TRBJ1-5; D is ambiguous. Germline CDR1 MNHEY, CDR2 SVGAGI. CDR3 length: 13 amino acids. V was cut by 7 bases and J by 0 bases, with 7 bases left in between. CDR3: CASTFSSNQPQHF. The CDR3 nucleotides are TGTGCCAGCACTTTCAGTAGCAATCAGCCCCAGCATTTT.

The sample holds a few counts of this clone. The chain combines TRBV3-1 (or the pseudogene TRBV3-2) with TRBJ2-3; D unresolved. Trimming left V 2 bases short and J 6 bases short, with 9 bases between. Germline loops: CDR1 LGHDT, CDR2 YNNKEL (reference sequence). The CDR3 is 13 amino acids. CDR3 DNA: TGTGCCAGCAGCCAATTCTCGGAGGATACGCAGTATTTT. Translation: CASSQFSEDTQYF.

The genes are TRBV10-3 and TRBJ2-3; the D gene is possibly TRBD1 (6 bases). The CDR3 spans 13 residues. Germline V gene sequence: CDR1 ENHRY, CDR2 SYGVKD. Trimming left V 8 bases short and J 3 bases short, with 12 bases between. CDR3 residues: CAIGPGVTDTQYF. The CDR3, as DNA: TGTGCCATCGGACCAGGGGTAACAGATACGCAGTATTTT.

The CDR3 region is CASSFWAGGYGYTF. CDR3 in DNA: TGTGCCAGCAGCTTTTGGGCAGGGGGCTATGGCTACACCTTC. The chain joins TRBV7-2 to TRBJ1-2, with 7 nucleotides matching TRBD1. Germline trimming cut 3 bases from V and 4 bases from J; bases unmatched to any gene: 5. There are 14 residues in the CDR3. The germline V gene encodes CDR1 SGHTA and CDR2 FQGNSA.

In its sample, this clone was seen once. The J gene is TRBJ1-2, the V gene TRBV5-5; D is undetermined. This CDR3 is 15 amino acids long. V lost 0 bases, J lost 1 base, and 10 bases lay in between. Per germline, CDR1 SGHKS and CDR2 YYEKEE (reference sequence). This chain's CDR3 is CASSLGGGFNYGYTF. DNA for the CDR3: TGTGCCAGCAGCTTGGGAGGAGGTTTTAACTATGGCTACACCTTC.

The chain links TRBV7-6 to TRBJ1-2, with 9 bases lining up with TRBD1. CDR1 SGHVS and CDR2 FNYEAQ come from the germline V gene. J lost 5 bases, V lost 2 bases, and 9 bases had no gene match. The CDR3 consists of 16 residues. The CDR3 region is CASSLTMDGTGYGYTF. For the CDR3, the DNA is TGTGCCAGCAGCTTAACGATGGACGGGACAGGGTATGGCTACACCTTC. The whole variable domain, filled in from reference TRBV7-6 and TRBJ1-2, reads GAGVSQSPRYKVTKRGQDVALRCDPISGHVSLYWYRQALGQGPEFLTYFNYEAQQDKSGLPNDRFSAERPEGSISTLTIQRTEQRDSAMYRCASSLTMDGTGYGYTFGSGTRLTVV.